The present T cell receptor beta chain was sequenced within a study of tumor and adjacent non-tumor tissue in lung cancer. CDR1 is SGHAT, CDR2 FQNNGV, per germline. The CDR3 has 14 residues. V gave up 10 bases and J gave up 2 bases, with 17 bases separating them. Comment on this clonotype: Its antigen remains unidentified.

The library came from three nested PCR rounds adapted from ARM-PCR protocols. From the multiplex PCR reads, TCRdb called clonotypes with MiXCR, one entry per CDR3 protein. The sample carries approximately 100,000 distinct CDR3 sequences, roughly 77% recorded once. No cell sorting was done before RNA was extracted from the tissue. Study-level results: TCR diversity was significantly greater in tumor than normal lung tissue. Normal lung showed higher cumulative top 100 clone frequency than tumor.

The chain is built from TRBV11-2 and TRBJ1-1; D perhaps matches TRBD1 (5 bases). What was sequenced was lung tumor tissue. The receptor was isolated from a woman in her sixties or seventies with non-small cell lung cancer. In DNA, the CDR3 is TGTGCCATCAGTTTAGCGCAGGGAAACACTGAAGCTTTCTTT. Translating it yields CAISLAQGNTEAFF. The complete variable domain, with remaining parts taken from reference TRBV11-2 and TRBJ1-1, reads EAGVAQSPRYKIIEKRQSVAFWCNPISGHATLYWYQQILGQGPKLLIQFQNNGVVDDSQLPKDRFSAERLKGVDSTLKIQPAKLEDSAVYLCAISLAQGNTEAFFGQGTRLTVV.